This T cell receptor beta chain was found in a study of Ad26.COV2.S vaccination and SARS-CoV-2 variants. Only in-frame clones appear in the TCRdb table, and some are missing; sequencing was by immunoSEQ multiplex PCR. The sample yields 430,000 or so clones, about 88% seen once. Indicated treatment: some 19 received Ad26.COV2.S at low or high dose, single or two shots; 5 received placebo; per-sample allocation not given. Collection of the samples took place on day 63 after the first injection of vaccine or placebo. This receptor was taken from a person between 18 and 65 years old who received the Ad26.COV2.S COVID-19 vaccine or a placebo. The specimen comprised peripheral blood, sampled in a trial of Ad26.COV2.S vaccine versus placebo.

The CDR3 DNA is TGTGCCAGCAGCGTAGCGCCCATACCGGGGGAGACCCAGTACTTC. Its protein product is CASSVAPIPGETQYF. This chain links TRBV9 with TRBJ2-5, with a weak D call TRBD2 (5 bases). The CDR3 contains 15 residues. Germline CDR1 is SGDLS and CDR2 is YYNGEE. Trimming took 0 bases from V and 5 from J, leaving 14 bases between them. Together with reference TRBV9 and TRBJ2-5, the CDR3 gives the full variable domain: DSGVTQTPKHLITATGQRVTLRCSPRSGDLSVYWYQQSLDQGLQFLIQYYNGEERAKGNILERFSAQQFPDLHSELNLSSLELGDSALYFCASSVAPIPGETQYFGPGTRLLVL.